This is a list of T cell receptor beta chains from one sample in a study of T cells in Graves' hyperthyroidism and ophthalmopathy. Via MiXCR, TCRdb re-called the multiplex PCR reads, giving one row per CDR3 protein. The sample includes 300,000 or so distinct CDR3 sequences, 21% of them seen just once. The sample comprised blood. The receptors come from a woman aged 50 to 65 with Graves' hyperthyroidism. CDR3s include the opening cysteine and the closing phenylalanine or tryptophan. Fields, in order: clone size, J gene, D gene, V gene, CDR3 length, CDR3 protein, CDR3 DNA. D genes are given only for firm matches. Clone sizes are given selectively: once, few, many, or a class where the clone is expanded.

>.|TRBJ1-2|.|TRBV28|16
CASSSGIDGTNYGYTF
TGTGCCAGCAGTTCGGGAATTGATGGGACAAATTATGGCTACACCTTC
>many|TRBJ2-5|.|TRBV11-1|15
CASSLLGQGIETQYF
TGTGCCAGCAGCTTACTCGGGCAGGGAATCGAGACCCAGTACTTC
>.|TRBJ1-4|.|TRBV6-1|16
CASRTLRGPVDEKLFF
TGTGCCAGCAGGACTTTACGGGGGCCAGTGGATGAAAAACTGTTTTTT
>many|TRBJ1-2|.|TRBV15|15
CATSPAGATDYGYTF
TGTGCCACCTCCCCGGCCGGGGCCACCGACTATGGCTACACCTTC
>many|TRBJ2-7|.|TRBV27|17
CASSLSHPQGWGYEQYF
TGTGCCAGCAGTTTATCCCACCCCCAGGGTTGGGGCTACGAGCAGTACTTC
>many|TRBJ1-5|TRBD1|TRBV30|16
CAWSTSGTGRNQPQHF
TGTGCCTGGAGTACCAGCGGGACAGGTCGCAATCAGCCCCAGCATTTT
>many|TRBJ1-5|.|TRBV28|16
CASSFRSTKYNQPQHF
TGTGCCAGCAGTTTTAGGAGCACGAAATATAATCAGCCCCAGCATTTT
>few|TRBJ2-5|TRBD2|TRBV5-1|14
CASSLNRGGETQYF
TGCGCCAGCAGCCTAAACCGGGGGGGAGAGACCCAGTACTTC
>many|TRBJ2-1|.|TRBV7-8|17
CASSLGGAGSAYNEQFF
TGTGCCAGCAGCTTAGGAGGGGCGGGATCGGCCTACAATGAGCAGTTCTTC
>.|TRBJ1-5|.|TRBV20-1|15
CSALNDPLRLQPQHF
TGCAGTGCTCTCAATGACCCCCTCAGGCTTCAGCCCCAGCATTTT
>few|TRBJ1-1|TRBD1|TRBV5-1|15
CTSSITGTGETEAFF
TGCACCAGCAGCATTACCGGGACAGGGGAAACTGAAGCTTTCTTT
>.|TRBJ1-1|TRBD1|TRBV6-1|17
CASHERYRGIRNTEAFF
TGTGCCAGCCACGAAAGGTACAGGGGAATCAGGAACACTGAAGCTTTCTTT
>many|TRBJ2-7|TRBD2|TRBV18|15
CASSPPGLAVYEQYF
TGTGCCAGCTCACCCCCGGGACTAGCGGTCTACGAGCAGTACTTC
>many|TRBJ1-1|.|TRBV5-6|12
CASSLLRGEAFF
TGTGCCAGCAGCTTGCTCCGGGGGGAAGCTTTCTTT
>.|TRBJ1-6|TRBD1|TRBV12-3/TRBV12-4|14
CASSGGQEYSPLHF
TGTGCCAGCAGTGGGGGACAGGAATATTCACCCCTCCACTTT
>many|TRBJ2-7|TRBD1|TRBV7-2|14
CASSYGTGGGEQYF
TGTGCCAGCAGCTACGGGACAGGGGGCGGCGAGCAGTACTTC
>many|TRBJ1-1|.|TRBV7-2|14
CARRPGGMNTEAFF
TGTGCCCGGAGACCGGGGGGGATGAACACTGAAGCTTTCTTT
>.|TRBJ1-2|TRBD1|TRBV6-5|14
CASSYSWTGDGYTF
TGTGCCAGCAGTTACTCCTGGACAGGGGACGGCTACACCTTC
>many|TRBJ1-4|.|TRBV28|16
CASSPWTEATNEKLFF
TGTGCCAGCAGTCCATGGACAGAAGCAACTAATGAAAAACTGTTTTTT
>.|TRBJ2-7|.|TRBV14|15
CASSQALGVFYEQYF
TGTGCCAGCAGCCAAGCCTTGGGAGTATTCTACGAGCAGTACTTC
>.|TRBJ2-1|.|TRBV29-1|14
CSVPGTYSHNEQFF
TGCAGCGTCCCCGGGACATACTCCCACAATGAGCAGTTCTTC
>once|TRBJ2-5|.|TRBV11-2|14
CASSSLAGSKTQYF
TGTGCCAGCAGCTCCCTGGCGGGAAGTAAGACCCAGTACTTC
>many|TRBJ2-1|.|TRBV11-1|15
CASSLERSSYNEQFF
TGTGCCAGCAGCTTGGAGCGAAGCTCCTACAATGAGCAGTTCTTC
>.|TRBJ2-1|.|TRBV20-1|13
CSARDARFNEQFF
TGCAGTGCCAGAGATGCCCGGTTCAATGAGCAGTTCTTC
>.|TRBJ2-2|.|TRBV28|13
CASSGVEAGELFF
TGTGCCAGCAGTGGCGTTGAGGCCGGGGAGCTGTTTTTT
>many|TRBJ1-3|.|TRBV12-3/TRBV12-4|15
CASRPTESSGNTIYF
TGTGCCAGCAGGCCAACTGAGAGCTCTGGAAACACCATATATTTT
>few|TRBJ2-1|.|TRBV6-2/TRBV6-3|13
CASSDGWGAEQFF
TGTGCCAGCAGTGACGGTTGGGGGGCCGAGCAGTTCTTC
>.|TRBJ1-2|.|TRBV29-1|13
CSANSGGESGYTF
TGCAGCGCCAATTCCGGGGGGGAGAGTGGCTACACCTTC
>many|TRBJ1-1|.|TRBV5-6|13
CASSLAGSPEAFF
TGTGCCAGCAGCTTGGCCGGCAGCCCTGAAGCTTTCTTT
>.|TRBJ2-7|TRBD2|TRBV12-3/TRBV12-4|14
CASMELSSGGEQYF
TGTGCCAGCATGGAGCTTTCTAGCGGGGGCGAGCAGTACTTC
>once|TRBJ2-5|.|TRBV6-5|13
CASSYHVQETQYF
TGTGCCAGCAGTTACCATGTCCAAGAGACCCAGTACTTC
>.|TRBJ2-6|TRBD2|TRBV9|19
CASSVQAGTRSSGANVLTF
TGTGCCAGCAGCGTCCAAGCCGGGACTAGAAGCTCTGGGGCCAACGTCCTGACTTTC
>.|TRBJ2-3|TRBD2|TRBV13|18
CASSLGLTSGGSTDTQYF
TGTGCCAGCAGCTTGGGTTTGACTAGCGGGGGTAGCACAGATACGCAGTATTTT
>many|TRBJ1-2|TRBD1|TRBV6-1|15
CASSGDSGTDYGYTF
TGTGCCAGCAGTGGAGATTCCGGGACAGACTATGGCTACACCTTC
>few|TRBJ2-6|.|TRBV7-3|14
CASSLRNGANVLTF
TGTGCCAGCAGCTTAAGGAATGGGGCCAACGTCCTGACTTTC
>many|TRBJ1-2|.|TRBV14|13
CASSQVRDYGYTF
TGTGCCAGCAGCCAAGTGCGGGATTATGGCTACACCTTC
>once|TRBJ1-4|.|TRBV6-1|16
CASSEAPGPTNEKLFF
TGTGCCAGCAGTGAAGCGCCGGGACCTACTAATGAAAAACTGTTTTTT
>.|TRBJ2-5|TRBD1|TRBV7-9|16
CASSLRSRGREETQYF
TGTGCCAGCAGCTTACGGAGCAGGGGGCGGGAAGAGACCCAGTACTTC
>many|TRBJ2-2|TRBD2|TRBV11-2|18
CASSYPHGGAGRTGELFF
TGTGCCAGCAGCTATCCGCACGGGGGAGCGGGGAGGACCGGGGAGCTGTTTTTT
>many|TRBJ2-7|TRBD2|TRBV10-3|14
CATRGTSGAYEQYF
TGTGCCACCCGAGGGACTAGCGGGGCCTACGAGCAGTACTTC
>few|TRBJ1-1|.|TRBV29-1|12
CSVEDLTVRAFF
TGCAGCGTTGAAGATCTCACTGTAAGAGCTTTCTTT
>many|TRBJ2-1|TRBD2|TRBV12-3/TRBV12-4|15
CASTFGGRAGHEQFF
TGTGCCAGCACCTTTGGCGGGAGGGCCGGCCATGAGCAGTTCTTC
>many|TRBJ1-1|.|TRBV2|12
CASSNRVTEAFF
TGTGCCAGCAGTAACAGGGTCACTGAAGCTTTCTTT
>.|TRBJ2-6|TRBD1|TRBV3-1|18
CASSHPRGLSSGANVLTF
TGTGCCAGCAGCCACCCCAGGGGGCTCAGCTCTGGGGCCAACGTCCTGACTTTC
>few|TRBJ1-2|TRBD1|TRBV10-3|14
CAISEDRGGYGYTF
TGTGCCATCAGTGAGGACAGGGGAGGCTATGGCTACACCTTC
>many|TRBJ1-1|.|TRBV12-3/TRBV12-4|15
CASSFSPVAAGEAFF
TGTGCCAGCAGTTTTTCTCCTGTTGCGGCCGGTGAAGCTTTCTTT
>many|TRBJ2-2|.|TRBV11-2|16
CASSRGGRRGTGELFF
TGTGCCAGCAGCCGAGGGGGGAGACGTGGCACCGGGGAGCTGTTTTTT
>many|TRBJ1-5|TRBD1|TRBV6-1|14
CASSRTGGQEPQHF
TGTGCCAGCAGTAGAACAGGGGGGCAGGAGCCCCAGCATTTT
>.|TRBJ1-1|.|TRBV2|15
CASSRSEYMNTEAFF
TGTGCCAGCAGCCGTTCGGAGTACATGAACACTGAAGCTTTCTTT
>many|TRBJ2-3|.|TRBV7-3|15
CASSLSGGQGDTQYF
TGTGCCAGCAGCTTAAGTGGGGGCCAAGGGGATACGCAGTATTTT
>many|TRBJ1-2|TRBD1|TRBV20-1|14
CSAIAGTGVGGYTF
TGCAGTGCAATAGCCGGGACAGGGGTTGGTGGCTACACCTTC
>many|TRBJ1-2|TRBD1|TRBV28|13
CASSLYRGYGYTF
TGTGCCAGCAGTTTATACAGGGGCTATGGCTACACCTTC
>.|TRBJ1-3|TRBD1|TRBV30|15
CAWSVPAGGRNTIYF
TGTGCCTGGAGTGTACCGGCAGGGGGACGAAACACCATATATTTT
>many|TRBJ2-2|TRBD1|TRBV28|16
CASKSTGTTNTGELFF
TGTGCCAGCAAATCGACAGGGACAACGAACACCGGGGAGCTGTTTTTT